This T cell receptor (beta chain) was captured in a study of somatic mutations in cytotoxic T cells in rheumatoid arthritis. Across the study: Patient blood (about 30 ml EDTA) was collected right after diagnosis, preceding any treatment.

This CDR3 comprises 14 residues. Germline CDR1 reads KGHSY; CDR2 reads FQNENV. Unmatched junction bases numbered 5, after V lost 3 bases and J lost 4 bases. Sequencing used immunoSEQ multiplex PCR; TCRdb keeps in-frame clones, though not all of them. The data contain under 3,500 clones, roughly 84% of them singletons. The chain employs TRBV16 and TRBJ1-1, with TRBD1 matching over 7 bases. The TCR originated in a man aged 45-65 years with rheumatoid arthritis. Material for sequencing was CD8+ T cells sorted from blood. The CDR3 sequence is CASSQRTGVTEAFF. For the CDR3, the DNA is TGTGCCAGCAGCCAGCGGACAGGAGTCACTGAAGCTTTCTTT.